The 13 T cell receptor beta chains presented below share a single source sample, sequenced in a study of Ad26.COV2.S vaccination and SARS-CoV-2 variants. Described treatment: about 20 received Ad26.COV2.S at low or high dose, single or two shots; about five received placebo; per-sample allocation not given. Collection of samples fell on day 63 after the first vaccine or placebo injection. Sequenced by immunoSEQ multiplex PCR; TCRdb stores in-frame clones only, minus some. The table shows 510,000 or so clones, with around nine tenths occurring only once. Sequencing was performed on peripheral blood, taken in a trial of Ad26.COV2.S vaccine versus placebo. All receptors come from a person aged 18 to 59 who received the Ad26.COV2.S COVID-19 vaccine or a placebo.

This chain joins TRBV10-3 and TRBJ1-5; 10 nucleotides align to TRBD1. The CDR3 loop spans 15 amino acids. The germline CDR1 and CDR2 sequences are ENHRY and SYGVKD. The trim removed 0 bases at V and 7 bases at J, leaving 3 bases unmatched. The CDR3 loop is CAISESGGQGQPQHF. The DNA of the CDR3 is TGTGCCATCAGTGAGTCCGGGGGACAGGGGCAGCCCCAGCATTTT.

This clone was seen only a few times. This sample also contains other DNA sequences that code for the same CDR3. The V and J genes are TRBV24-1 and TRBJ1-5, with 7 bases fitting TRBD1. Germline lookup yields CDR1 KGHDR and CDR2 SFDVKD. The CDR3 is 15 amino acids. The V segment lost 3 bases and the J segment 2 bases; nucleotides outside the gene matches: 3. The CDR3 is CATSDPTGGNQPQHF. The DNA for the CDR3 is TGTGCCACCAGTGATCCCACAGGGGGCAATCAGCCCCAGCATTTT.

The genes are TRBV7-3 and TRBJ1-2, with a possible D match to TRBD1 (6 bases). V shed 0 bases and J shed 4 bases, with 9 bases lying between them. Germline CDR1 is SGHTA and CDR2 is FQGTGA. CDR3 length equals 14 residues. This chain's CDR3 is CASSLTGGGYGYTF. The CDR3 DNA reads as TGTGCCAGCAGCTTAACAGGGGGAGGCTATGGCTACACCTTC.

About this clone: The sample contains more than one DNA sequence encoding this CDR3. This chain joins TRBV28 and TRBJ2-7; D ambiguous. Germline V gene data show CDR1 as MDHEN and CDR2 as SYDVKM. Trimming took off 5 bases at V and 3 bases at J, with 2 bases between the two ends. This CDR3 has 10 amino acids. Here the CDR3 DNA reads TGTGCCAGCAGTAACTACGAGCAGTACTTC. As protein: CASSNYEQYF.

This chain's CDR3 is CASSLTSENEKLFF. The CDR3 nucleotides are TGTGCCAGCAGTTTAACCAGCGAGAATGAAAAACTGTTTTTT. The J gene is TRBJ1-4, the V gene TRBV28, with unresolved D. V was trimmed by 2 bases and J by 5 bases, leaving 9 bases between them. Germline lookup yields CDR1 MDHEN and CDR2 SYDVKM. The CDR3 has 14 amino acids.

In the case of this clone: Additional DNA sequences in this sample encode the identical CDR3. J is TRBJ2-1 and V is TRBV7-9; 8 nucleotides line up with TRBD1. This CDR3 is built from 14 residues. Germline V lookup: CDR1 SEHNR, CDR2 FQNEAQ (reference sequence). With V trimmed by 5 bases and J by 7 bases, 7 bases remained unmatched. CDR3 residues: CASSLGTGSNEQFF. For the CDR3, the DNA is TGTGCCAGCAGCCTAGGGACAGGATCAAATGAGCAGTTCTTC.

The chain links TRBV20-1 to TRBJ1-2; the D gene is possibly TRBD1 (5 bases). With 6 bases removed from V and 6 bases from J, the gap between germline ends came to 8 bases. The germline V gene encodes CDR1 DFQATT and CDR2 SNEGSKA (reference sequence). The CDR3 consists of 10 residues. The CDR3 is CSARDHGYTF. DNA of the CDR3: TGCAGTGCAAGGGACCATGGCTACACCTTC.

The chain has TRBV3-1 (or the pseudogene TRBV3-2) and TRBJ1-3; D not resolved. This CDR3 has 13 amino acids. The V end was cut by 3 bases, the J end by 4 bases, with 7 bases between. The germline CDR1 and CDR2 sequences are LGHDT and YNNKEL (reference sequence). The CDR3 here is CASSHRFGNTIYF. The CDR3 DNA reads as TGTGCCAGCAGCCATAGGTTCGGAAACACCATATATTTT.

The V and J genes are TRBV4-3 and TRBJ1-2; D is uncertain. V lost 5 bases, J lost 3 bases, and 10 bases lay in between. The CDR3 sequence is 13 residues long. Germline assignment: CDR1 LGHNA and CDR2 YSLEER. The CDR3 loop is CASSKRWDYGYTF. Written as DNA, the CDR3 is TGCGCCAGCAGCAAGAGGTGGGACTATGGCTACACCTTC.

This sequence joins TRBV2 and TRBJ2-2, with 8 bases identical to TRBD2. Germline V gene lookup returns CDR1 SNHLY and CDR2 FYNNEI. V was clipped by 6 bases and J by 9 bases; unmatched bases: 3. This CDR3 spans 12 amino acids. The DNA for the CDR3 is TGTGCCAGCAGGCTTAGCGGGAGGGAGCTGTTTTTT. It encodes CASRLSGRELFF.

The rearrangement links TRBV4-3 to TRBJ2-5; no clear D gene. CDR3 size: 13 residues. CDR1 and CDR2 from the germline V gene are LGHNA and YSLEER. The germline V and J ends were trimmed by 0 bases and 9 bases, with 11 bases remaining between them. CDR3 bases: TGCGCCAGCAGCCAAGATCCTGCCTCCTCCCAGTACTTC. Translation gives CASSQDPASSQYF.

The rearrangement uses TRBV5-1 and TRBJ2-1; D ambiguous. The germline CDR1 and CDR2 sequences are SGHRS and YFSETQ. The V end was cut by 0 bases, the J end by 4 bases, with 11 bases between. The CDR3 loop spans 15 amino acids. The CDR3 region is CASSLGTAEYNEQFF. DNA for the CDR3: TGCGCCAGCAGCTTGGGTACAGCCGAATACAATGAGCAGTTCTTC.

The DNA for the CDR3 is TGTGCCAGCAGGACAGGGCGGGGAGGCTACACCTTC. Protein product: CASRTGRGGYTF. This sequence joins TRBV2 and TRBJ1-2; 7 bases are a match to TRBD1. The CDR3 is made up of 12 amino acids. Trimming at V came to 6 bases and at J to 8 bases, leaving 6 bases not matched to a gene. Germline values: CDR1 SNHLY, CDR2 FYNNEI.